The 5 T cell receptor beta chains below were found in one sample sequenced in a study of T cell responses to AZD1222 COVID-19 vaccine. TCRdb's table, derived via immunoSEQ multiplex PCR, lists solely in-frame clones and lacks some. This sample has some 150,000 clones, with 90% to 95% found just once. The sample consisted of peripheral blood, taken 28 days after the second AZD1222 dose. Receptors originate from an adult who received the AZD1222 COVID-19 vaccine.

The chain is built from TRBV7-9 and TRBJ2-5; D might be TRBD2 (6 bases). The V end lost 7 bases, the J end lost 11 bases, and 32 bases lay between the germline ends. The CDR3 is 17 amino acids. Germline V lookup: CDR1 SEHNR, CDR2 FQNEAQ (reference sequence). The CDR3 DNA sequence: TGTGCCAGCATCGCTACTGCGGAACGGGACTTGCAAGAGGGGCAGTACTTC. It specifies CASIATAERDLQEGQYF.

The chain has TRBV9 and TRBJ2-3; D is uncertain. Germline V CDR1 and CDR2: SGDLS, YYNGEE. This CDR3 region has 14 residues. V dropped 2 bases and J dropped 0 bases, with 7 bases sitting between them. The CDR3 protein is CASSVQVSTDTQYF. The CDR3 DNA is TGTGCCAGCAGCGTCCAGGTTAGCACAGATACGCAGTATTTT.

The chain has TRBV6-2 or TRBV6-3 and TRBJ1-5; D gene unclear. The germline V and J ends were trimmed by 2 bases and 1 base, with 18 bases remaining between them. Germline V gives CDR1 MNHEY, CDR2 SVGEGT. CDR3 size: 18 residues. The CDR3 nucleotides are TGTGCCAGCAGTTACCCCCCAGAGGGCCCGCGGAGCAATCAGCCCCAGCATTTT. The encoded protein is CASSYPPEGPRSNQPQHF.

V gene TRBV10-2 combines with J gene TRBJ2-1, with 10 bases lining up with TRBD2. Germline CDR1 reads WSHSY; CDR2 reads SAAADI. V dropped 0 bases and J dropped 9; count of bases not matched to a gene: 11. This CDR3 region has 17 residues. The CDR3 loop is CASSESRGAGGRGEQFF. The CDR3 DNA is TGCGCCAGCAGTGAGTCGCGGGGAGCGGGAGGGCGAGGTGAGCAGTTCTTC.

The chain employs TRBV14 and TRBJ1-2; D uncertain. This CDR3 comprises 13 residues. The V end lost 3 bases, the J end lost 6 bases, and 11 bases lay between the germline ends. Germline-derived CDR1 and CDR2 are SGHDN and FVKESK. Written as DNA, the CDR3 is TGTGCCAGCAGCCACGTTGCGTGGGATGGCTACACCTTC. This codes for CASSHVAWDGYTF.